This T cell receptor beta chain comes out of a study of cytomegalovirus exposure and HLA in healthy donors. Deletions cut 0 bases from V and 4 bases from J, with 15 bases between. Germline CDR1 is LGHNA and CDR2 is YSLEER. CDR3 length: 16 amino acids. The study ran its PCR with 60 Vbeta and 13 Jbeta primers. TCRdb keeps only in-frame clones here, not all; method: immunoSEQ multiplex PCR. The table shows 150,000 to 200,000 clones, with approximately 85% occurring only once. Sequencing was done on a sample of PBMCs. The chain carries TRBV4-3 and TRBJ1-2; D possibly corresponds to TRBD1 (6 bases). The origin of this receptor is a man younger than 35 in good health and CMV-seronegative. In nucleotides, the CDR3 is TGCGCCAGCAGCCAAGACTGGGGGGGCCCGGGCTATGGCTACACCTTC. It encodes CASSQDWGGPGYGYTF.